This T cell receptor beta chain was captured in a study of beta chain features in type 1 diabetes. Study-wide findings and caveats: Within the patient group, naive, central memory and Treg TCRB repertoires appeared more similar to each other than within healthy donors.

The length of the CDR3 is 14 residues. V shed 3 bases and J 4 bases; nucleotides not matched to a gene: 5. Germline V gene lookup returns CDR1 GTSNPN and CDR2 SVGIG (reference sequence). This clone was recorded many times. Its target is not known. The isolated RNA, all of it, was reverse transcribed, so expressed TCRB transcripts were what got sequenced. Generated by immunoSEQ multiplex PCR, the TCRdb table keeps only in-frame clones and is missing some. The sample records around 150,000 clones, less than 9.5% being singletons. Sequencing used central memory CD4+ T cells from blood. V usage is TRBV30 and J usage is TRBJ2-1; 8 positions match TRBD2. This clonotype was obtained from a man aged 18 to 30 in good health. The CDR3 nucleotides read TGTGCCTGGAGAGCGGGAGCGGGGTACAATGAGCAGTTCTTC. Translated, it gives CAWRAGAGYNEQFF.